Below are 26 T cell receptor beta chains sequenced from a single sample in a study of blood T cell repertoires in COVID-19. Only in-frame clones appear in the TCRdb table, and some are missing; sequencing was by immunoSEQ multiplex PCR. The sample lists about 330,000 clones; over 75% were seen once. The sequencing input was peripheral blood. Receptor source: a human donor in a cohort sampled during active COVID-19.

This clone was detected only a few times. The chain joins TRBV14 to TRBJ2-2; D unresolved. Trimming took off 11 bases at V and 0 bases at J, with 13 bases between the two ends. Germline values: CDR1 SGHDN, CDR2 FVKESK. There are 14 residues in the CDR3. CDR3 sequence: CASRRQANTGELFF. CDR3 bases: TGTGCCTCCAGGCGTCAGGCGAACACCGGGGAGCTGTTTTTT.

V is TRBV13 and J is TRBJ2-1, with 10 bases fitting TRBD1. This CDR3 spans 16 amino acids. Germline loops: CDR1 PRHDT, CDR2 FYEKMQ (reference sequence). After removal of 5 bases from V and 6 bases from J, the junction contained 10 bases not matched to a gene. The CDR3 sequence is CASSTRQGARRNEQFF. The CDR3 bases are TGTGCCAGCAGCACTAGACAGGGGGCGAGACGCAATGAGCAGTTCTTC.

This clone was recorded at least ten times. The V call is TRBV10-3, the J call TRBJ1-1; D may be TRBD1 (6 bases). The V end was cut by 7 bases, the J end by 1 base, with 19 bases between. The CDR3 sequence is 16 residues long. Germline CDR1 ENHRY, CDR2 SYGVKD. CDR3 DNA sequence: TGTGCCATCATAGCTTCGTCGGACAGCCCGAACACTGAAGCTTTCTTT. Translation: CAIIASSDSPNTEAFF.

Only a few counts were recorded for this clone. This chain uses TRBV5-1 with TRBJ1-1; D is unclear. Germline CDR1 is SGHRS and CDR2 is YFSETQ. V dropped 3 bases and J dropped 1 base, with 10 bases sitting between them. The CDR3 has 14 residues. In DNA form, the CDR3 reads TGCGCCAGCAGCTCCGGGTATAAGAACACTGAAGCTTTCTTT. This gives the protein CASSSGYKNTEAFF.

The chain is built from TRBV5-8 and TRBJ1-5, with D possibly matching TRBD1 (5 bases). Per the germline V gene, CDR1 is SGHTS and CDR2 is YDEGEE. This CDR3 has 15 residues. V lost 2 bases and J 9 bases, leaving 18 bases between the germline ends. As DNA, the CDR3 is TGTGCCAGCAGCTTACTGCAGGAGGGGTTGACGCCCCAGCATTTT. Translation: CASSLLQEGLTPQHF.

The CDR3: CASSLRTGFDGELFF. In nucleotides, the CDR3 is TGTGCCAGCAGCCTACGAACAGGGTTTGACGGGGAGCTGTTTTTT. This chain joins TRBV3-1 (or the pseudogene TRBV3-2) and TRBJ2-2, with D possibly TRBD1 on 6 matching bases. The CDR3 has 15 residues. Germline V gene lookup returns CDR1 LGHDT and CDR2 YNNKEL (reference sequence). Trimming took off 4 bases at V and 7 bases at J, with 16 bases between the two ends.

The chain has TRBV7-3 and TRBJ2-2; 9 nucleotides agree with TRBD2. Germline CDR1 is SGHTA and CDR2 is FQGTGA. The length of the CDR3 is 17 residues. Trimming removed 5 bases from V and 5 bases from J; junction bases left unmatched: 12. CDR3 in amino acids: CASSPRRGGGGTGELFF. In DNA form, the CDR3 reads TGTGCCAGCAGCCCCCGTCGCGGCGGGGGGGGTACCGGGGAGCTGTTTTTT.

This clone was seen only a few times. The CDR3 nucleotides are TGTGCCAGCAGCTTTGGGACAGGGGGCGGACAGCCCCAGCATTTT. It specifies CASSFGTGGGQPQHF. The genes are TRBV7-9 and TRBJ1-5; 12 bases map to TRBD1. V dropped 3 bases and J dropped 7; count of bases not matched to a gene: 4. This CDR3 has 15 residues. CDR1 and CDR2 from the germline V gene are SEHNR and FQNEAQ (reference sequence).

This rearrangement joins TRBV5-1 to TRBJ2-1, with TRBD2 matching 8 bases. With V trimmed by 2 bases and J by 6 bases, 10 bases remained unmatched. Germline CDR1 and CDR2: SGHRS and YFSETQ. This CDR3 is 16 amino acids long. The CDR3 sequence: CASSLSPGGHSNEQFF. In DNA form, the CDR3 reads TGCGCCAGCAGCTTATCGCCGGGGGGGCATAGCAATGAGCAGTTCTTC.

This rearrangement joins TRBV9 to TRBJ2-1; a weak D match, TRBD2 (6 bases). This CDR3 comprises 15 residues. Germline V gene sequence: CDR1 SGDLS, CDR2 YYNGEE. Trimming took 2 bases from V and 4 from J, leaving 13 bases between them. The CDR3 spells CASSVWAGPYNEQFF. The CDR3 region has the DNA TGTGCCAGCAGCGTCTGGGCGGGACCTTACAATGAGCAGTTCTTC.

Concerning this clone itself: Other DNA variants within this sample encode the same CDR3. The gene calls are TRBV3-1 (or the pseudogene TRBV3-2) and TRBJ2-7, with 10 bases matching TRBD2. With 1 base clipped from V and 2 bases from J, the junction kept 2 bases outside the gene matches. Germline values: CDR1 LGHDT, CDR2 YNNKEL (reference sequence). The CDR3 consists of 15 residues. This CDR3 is CASSQASGGAYEQYF. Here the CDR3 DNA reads TGTGCCAGCAGCCAAGCGAGCGGGGGGGCCTACGAGCAGTACTTC.

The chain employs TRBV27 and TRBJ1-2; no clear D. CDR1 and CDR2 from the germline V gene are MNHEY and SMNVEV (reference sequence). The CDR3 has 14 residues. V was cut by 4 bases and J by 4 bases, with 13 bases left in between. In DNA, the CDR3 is TGTGCCAGCAGTTACCAGGCCGGTGGCTATGGCTACACCTTC. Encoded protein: CASSYQAGGYGYTF.

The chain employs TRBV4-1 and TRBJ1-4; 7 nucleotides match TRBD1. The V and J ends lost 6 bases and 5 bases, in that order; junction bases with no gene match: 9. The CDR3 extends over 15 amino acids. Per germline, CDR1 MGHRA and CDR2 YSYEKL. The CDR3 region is CASRGRRGRNEKLFF. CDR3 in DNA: TGCGCCAGCAGGGGGCGGAGGGGGCGGAATGAAAAACTGTTTTTT.

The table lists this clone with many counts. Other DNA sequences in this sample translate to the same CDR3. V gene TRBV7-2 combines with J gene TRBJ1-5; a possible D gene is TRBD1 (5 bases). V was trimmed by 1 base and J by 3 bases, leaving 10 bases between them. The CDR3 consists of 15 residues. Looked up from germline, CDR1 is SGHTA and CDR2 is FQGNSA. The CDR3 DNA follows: TGTGCCAGCAGCTTAGTCCAGGGCCTCAATCAGCCCCAGCATTTT. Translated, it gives CASSLVQGLNQPQHF. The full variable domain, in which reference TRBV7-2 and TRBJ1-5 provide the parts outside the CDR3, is GAGVSQSPSNKVTEKGKDVELRCDPISGHTALYWYRQSLGQGLEFLIYFQGNSAPDKSGLPSDRFSAERTGGSVSTLTIQRTQQEDSAVYLCASSLVQGLNQPQHFGDGTRLSIL.

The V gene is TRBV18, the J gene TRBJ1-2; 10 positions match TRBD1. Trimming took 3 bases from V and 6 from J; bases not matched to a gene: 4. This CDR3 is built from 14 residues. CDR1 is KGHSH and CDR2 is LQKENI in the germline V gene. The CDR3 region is CASSPGQGENGYTF. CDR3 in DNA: TGTGCCAGCTCACCCGGACAGGGGGAGAATGGCTACACCTTC.

The CDR3 protein is CAWSVEQRGPTGELFF. DNA of the CDR3: TGTGCCTGGAGTGTGGAGCAGCGGGGGCCCACCGGGGAGCTGTTTTTT. This rearrangement joins TRBV30 to TRBJ2-2, with 8 bases aligning to TRBD2. CDR3 length: 16 residues. V shed 0 bases, J shed 4 bases, and the junction held 7 bases outside the gene matches. Germline assignment: CDR1 GTSNPN and CDR2 SVGIG (reference sequence). Using reference TRBV30 and TRBJ2-2 for the parts outside the CDR3, the full variable domain is SQTIHQWPATLVQPVGSPLSLECTVEGTSNPNLYWYRQAAGRGLQLLFYSVGIGQISSEVPQNLSASRPQDRQFILSSKKLLLSDSGFYLCAWSVEQRGPTGELFFGEGSRLTVL.

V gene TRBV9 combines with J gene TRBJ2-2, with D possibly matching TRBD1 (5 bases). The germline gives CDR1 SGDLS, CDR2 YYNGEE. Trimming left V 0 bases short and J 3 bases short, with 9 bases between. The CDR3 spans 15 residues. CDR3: CASSVDRKDTGELFF. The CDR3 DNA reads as TGTGCCAGCAGCGTAGACAGGAAGGACACCGGGGAGCTGTTTTTT.

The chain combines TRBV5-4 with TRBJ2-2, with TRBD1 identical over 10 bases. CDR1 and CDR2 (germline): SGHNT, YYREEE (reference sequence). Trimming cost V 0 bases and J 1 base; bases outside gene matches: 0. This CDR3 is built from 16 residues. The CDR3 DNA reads TGTGCCAGCAGCTTGGGGGACAGGGGGAACACCGGGGAGCTGTTTTTT. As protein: CASSLGDRGNTGELFF.

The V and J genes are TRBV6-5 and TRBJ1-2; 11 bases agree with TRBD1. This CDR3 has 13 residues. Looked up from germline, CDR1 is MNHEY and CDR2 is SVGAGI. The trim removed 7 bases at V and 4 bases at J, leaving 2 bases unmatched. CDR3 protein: CASTGQGGYGYTF. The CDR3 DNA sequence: TGTGCCAGCACGGGACAGGGGGGCTATGGCTACACCTTC.

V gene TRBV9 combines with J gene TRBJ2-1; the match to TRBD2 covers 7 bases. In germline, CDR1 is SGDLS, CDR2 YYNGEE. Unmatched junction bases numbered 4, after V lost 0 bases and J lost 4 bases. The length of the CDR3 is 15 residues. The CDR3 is CASSVGSSGYNEQFF. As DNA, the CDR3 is TGTGCCAGCAGCGTAGGTTCTAGCGGATACAATGAGCAGTTCTTC. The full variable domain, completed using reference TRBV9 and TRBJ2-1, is DSGVTQTPKHLITATGQRVTLRCSPRSGDLSVYWYQQSLDQGLQFLIQYYNGEERAKGNILERFSAQQFPDLHSELNLSSLELGDSALYFCASSVGSSGYNEQFFGPGTRLTVL.

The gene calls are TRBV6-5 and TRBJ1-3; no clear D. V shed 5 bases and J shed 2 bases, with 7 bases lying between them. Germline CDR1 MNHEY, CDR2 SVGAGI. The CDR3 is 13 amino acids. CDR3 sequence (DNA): TGTGCCAGCAGTATAGCCACTGGAAACACCATATATTTT. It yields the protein CASSIATGNTIYF.

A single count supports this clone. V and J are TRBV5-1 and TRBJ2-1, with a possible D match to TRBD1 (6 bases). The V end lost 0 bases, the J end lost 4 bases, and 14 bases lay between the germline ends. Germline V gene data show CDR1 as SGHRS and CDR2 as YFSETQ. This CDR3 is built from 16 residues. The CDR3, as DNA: TGCGCCAGCAGCTTGGCCGCAGGGACAATATACAATGAGCAGTTCTTC. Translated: CASSLAAGTIYNEQFF.

The CDR3 is CASSIVGRTSNQPQHF. The DNA for the CDR3 is TGTGCCAGTAGTATAGTTGGGAGGACAAGCAATCAGCCCCAGCATTTT. The chain employs TRBV19 and TRBJ1-5, with D maybe TRBD1 (5 bases). This CDR3 has 16 residues. Germline V lookup: CDR1 LNHDA, CDR2 SQIVND (reference sequence). The V gene lost 1 base and the J gene lost 1 base, with 11 bases spanning the gap.

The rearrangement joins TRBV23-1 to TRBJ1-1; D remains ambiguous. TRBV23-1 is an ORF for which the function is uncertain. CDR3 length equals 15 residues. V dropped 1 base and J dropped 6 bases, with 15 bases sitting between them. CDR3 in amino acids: CASSQFVTPSAEAFF. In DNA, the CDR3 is TGCGCCAGCAGTCAATTCGTCACCCCAAGCGCTGAAGCTTTCTTT.

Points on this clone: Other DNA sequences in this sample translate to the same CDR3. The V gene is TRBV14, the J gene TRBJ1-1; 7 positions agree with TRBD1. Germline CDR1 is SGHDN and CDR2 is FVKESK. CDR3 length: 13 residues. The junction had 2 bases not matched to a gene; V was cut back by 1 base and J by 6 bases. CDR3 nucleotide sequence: TGTGCCAGCAGCCAAGTAGGGGGCGCTGAAGCTTTCTTT. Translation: CASSQVGGAEAFF.

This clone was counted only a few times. The CDR3 DNA is TGCGCCAGCAGCCCGACTAGCTACGAGCAGTACTTC. This translates into CASSPTSYEQYF. The chain combines TRBV5-1 with TRBJ2-7; a possible D gene is TRBD2 (6 bases). Germline assignment: CDR1 SGHRS and CDR2 YFSETQ. CDR3 length: 12 residues. The V end was cut by 4 bases, the J end by 3 bases, with 8 bases between.